This is a list of T cell receptor beta chains from one sample in a study of blood T cell repertoires in COVID-19. Measured with immunoSEQ multiplex PCR; TCRdb has only the in-frame clones, and not every one. This sample has about 370,000 clones, with more than 70% found just once. Material: peripheral blood. These receptors were obtained from a woman in her twenties or thirties with COVID-19, enrolled during active disease. The CDR3 runs from the conserved cysteine through the conserved F or W. D genes are given only for firm matches. The size entry is marked missing in some rows and otherwise reads once, few, many or a size class.

>-|TRBV3-1/TRBV3-2|TRBJ2-7|TRBD1|14
TGTGCCAGCAGCCTCCGAGAGACAGGGCTCGAGCAGTACTTC
CASSLRETGLEQYF
>-|TRBV28|TRBJ2-3|-|15
TGTGCCAGCAGTCCTCATGGTAGTCGCACAGATACGCAGTATTTT
CASSPHGSRTDTQYF
>once|TRBV29-1|TRBJ2-3|TRBD2|15
TGCAGCGTTTCTCCTAGCGGGAGGAGCACAGATACGCAGTATTTT
CSVSPSGRSTDTQYF
>-|TRBV5-1|TRBJ2-5|TRBD2|14
TGCGCCAGCAGCGCACTAGCGGGAAAAGAGACCCAGTACTTC
CASSALAGKETQYF
>-|TRBV19|TRBJ2-2|-|15
TGTGCCAGTAGTATTGAGGACAGAGCCACCGGGGAGCTGTTTTTT
CASSIEDRATGELFF
>-|TRBV7-9|TRBJ2-7|-|17
TGTGCCAGCAGCCCGATACTATTCCCGGGACAATCGATCGAGCAGTACTTC
CASSPILFPGQSIEQYF
>-|TRBV30|TRBJ1-2|TRBD1|14
TGTGCCTGGAGTGGAGGAACAGGGGAATATGGCTACACCTTC
CAWSGGTGEYGYTF
>-|TRBV4-3|TRBJ1-1|-|19
TGCGCCAGCAGCCAATCCGTCGGGAGAGGGGCCCTAATGAACACTGAAGCTTTCTTT
CASSQSVGRGALMNTEAFF
>-|TRBV28|TRBJ2-1|-|16
TGTGCCAGCATCCCCGCGGCGGGGCGCTCCTACAATGAGCAGTTCTTC
CASIPAAGRSYNEQFF
>-|TRBV7-2|TRBJ1-4|-|15
TGTGCCAGCAGCTTATGGGGAGGAGCTAATGAAAAACTGTTTTTT
CASSLWGGANEKLFF
>-|TRBV6-2/TRBV6-3|TRBJ1-5|TRBD1|17
TGTGCCAGCAGTTACGCTCGGACAGGGAAGAGTAATCAGCCCCAGCATTTT
CASSYARTGKSNQPQHF
>few|TRBV18|TRBJ2-7|TRBD2|14
TGTGCCAGCTCACCAGCGGGAGGGTCCTACGAGCAGTACTTC
CASSPAGGSYEQYF
>few|TRBV27|TRBJ1-5|-|14
TGTGCCAGCAGTTTCACAGGAGTCAATCAGCCCCAGCATTTT
CASSFTGVNQPQHF
>-|TRBV7-6|TRBJ2-7|TRBD1|15
TGTGCCAGCAGCTTAGGGGGACAGGGGGCAGGCGAGCAGTACTTC
CASSLGGQGAGEQYF
>-|TRBV2|TRBJ2-1|-|15
TGTGCCAGCAGTGGGCGCATCGCCGGGGGAAATGAGCAGTTCTTC
CASSGRIAGGNEQFF
>few|TRBV28|TRBJ1-2|TRBD1|13
TGTGCCAGCAGTTGGACAGGGACAGGTGGCTACACCTTC
CASSWTGTGGYTF
>-|TRBV6-6|TRBJ2-5|TRBD1|15
TGTGCCAGCAGTAGAAGGGGGCGTGGGCAAGAGACCCAGTACTTC
CASSRRGRGQETQYF
>-|TRBV7-9|TRBJ2-6|TRBD1|17
TGTGCCAGCAGCTTATACAGGGGGCGTACAGGGGCCAACGTCCTGACTTTC
CASSLYRGRTGANVLTF
>-|TRBV9|TRBJ2-7|TRBD1|13
TGTGCCAGCTCGGGACAGGCATCCTACGAGCAGTACTTC
CASSGQASYEQYF
>-|TRBV7-2|TRBJ2-2|-|14
TGTGCCAGCACCTCTAGCCTTCTCACCGGGGAGCTGTTTTTT
CASTSSLLTGELFF
>-|TRBV7-2|TRBJ1-6|TRBD1|15
TGTGCCAGCAGCTTGGGACAGGCGGAGAATTCACCCCTCCACTTT
CASSLGQAENSPLHF
>-|TRBV28|TRBJ2-1|TRBD2|14
TGTGCCAGCAGTTTGGCTAGCGGGAGTCGGGGGCAGTTCTTC
CASSLASGSRGQFF
>-|TRBV9|TRBJ1-2|TRBD1|14
TGTGCCAGCAGCGTCGGACAGGCCGACTATGGCTACACCTTC
CASSVGQADYGYTF
>-|TRBV28|TRBJ2-7|-|15
TGTGCCAGCAGTTTTCGTTGGATCAGGGGCCACGAGCAGTACTTC
CASSFRWIRGHEQYF
>-|TRBV10-3|TRBJ1-3|-|15
TGTGCCATCAGTGAGTCGATCAGCTCTGGAAACACCATATATTTT
CAISESISSGNTIYF
>once|TRBV7-6|TRBJ2-4|TRBD2|15
TGTGCCAGCAGCCTTGGGACTACGGCTAAAAACATTCAGTACTTC
CASSLGTTAKNIQYF
>-|TRBV7-4|TRBJ2-3|-|14
TGTGCCAGCAGCTTACCAGGTTCTACAGATACGCAGTATTTT
CASSLPGSTDTQYF